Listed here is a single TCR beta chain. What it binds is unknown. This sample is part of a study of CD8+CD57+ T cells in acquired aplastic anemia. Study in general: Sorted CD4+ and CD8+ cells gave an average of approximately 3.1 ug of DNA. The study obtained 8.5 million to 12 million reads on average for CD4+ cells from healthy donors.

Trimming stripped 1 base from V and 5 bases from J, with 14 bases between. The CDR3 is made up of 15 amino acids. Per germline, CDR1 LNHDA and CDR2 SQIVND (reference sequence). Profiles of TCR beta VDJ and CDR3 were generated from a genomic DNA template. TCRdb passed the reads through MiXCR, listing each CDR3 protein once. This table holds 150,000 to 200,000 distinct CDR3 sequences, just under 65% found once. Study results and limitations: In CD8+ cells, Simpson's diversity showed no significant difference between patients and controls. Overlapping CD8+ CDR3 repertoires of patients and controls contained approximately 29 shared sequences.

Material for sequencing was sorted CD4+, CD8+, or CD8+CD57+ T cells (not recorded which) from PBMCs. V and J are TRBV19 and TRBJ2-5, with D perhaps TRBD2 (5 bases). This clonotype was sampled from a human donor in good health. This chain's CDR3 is CASSIGPGRVETQYF. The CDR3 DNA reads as TGTGCCAGTAGTATAGGGCCGGGAAGGGTTGAGACCCAGTACTTC. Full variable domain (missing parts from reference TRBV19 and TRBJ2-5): DGGITQSPKYLFRKEGQNVTLSCEQNLNHDAMYWYRQDPGQGLRLIYYSQIVNDFQKGDIAEGYSVSREKKESFPLTVTSAQKNPTAFYLCASSIGPGRVETQYFGPGTRLLVL.